These 4 T cell receptor beta chains were sequenced from one sample in a study of T cell responses to AZD1222 COVID-19 vaccine. Some clones are missing from TCRdb's copy, which holds only in-frame ones; the method was immunoSEQ multiplex PCR. Here the sample spans around 140,000 clones, nearly 95% being singletons. The sample consisted of peripheral blood, taken on day 0 of AZD1222 vaccination. Receptors originate from an adult in good health.

V gene TRBV4-2 combines with J gene TRBJ2-1; 10 bases match TRBD2. Germline CDR1 is LGHNA and CDR2 is YNFKEQ. The CDR3 is 17 residues long. V lost 1 base and J lost 3; bases outside the gene matches: 6. The CDR3 sequence is CASSQGSTSGFYNEQFF. DNA of the CDR3: TGTGCCAGCAGCCAAGGCTCGACTAGCGGGTTCTACAATGAGCAGTTCTTC.

The rearrangement uses TRBV20-1 and TRBJ2-7; D remains ambiguous. Trimming shortened V by 3 bases and J by 2 bases, and 11 bases separated the two germline ends. This CDR3 is built from 13 residues. CDR1 and CDR2 from the germline V gene are DFQATT and SNEGSKA (reference sequence). The DNA of the CDR3 is TGCAGTGCTAGTCGGCGTACCGCCTACGAGCAGTACTTC. Translation gives CSASRRTAYEQYF.

This sequence joins TRBV6-5 and TRBJ1-1; 10 nucleotides align to TRBD1. Germline lookup yields CDR1 MNHEY and CDR2 SVGAGI. J gave up 5 bases and V 5 bases, and 8 bases lay outside the gene matches. CDR3 length: 15 residues. DNA of the CDR3: TGTGCCAGCAGTACGACCGGGACAGGGGAAACTGAAGCTTTCTTT. Amino acids: CASSTTGTGETEAFF.

V and J are TRBV29-1 and TRBJ2-1, with D perhaps given as TRBD1 or TRBD2 (5 bases each). The germline V gene has CDR1 SQVTM and CDR2 ANQGSEA. V lost 3 bases to trimming and J lost 8 bases, with 14 bases between them. The CDR3 contains 13 residues. As DNA, the CDR3 is TGCAGCGTTGACGGGGACGGTAGCGATGAGCAGTTCTTC. Translating it yields CSVDGDGSDEQFF.